Shown below are 19 T cell receptor beta chains from a single sample sequenced in a study of CD8 T cells in Susac syndrome (dated 2019 in TCRdb). Library preparation used the immunoSEQ multiplex PCR assay. RNA was extracted with the RNeasy kit and roughly 0.45 to 1 ug was reverse transcribed using random hexamers. Using fastp trimming at Q25 and MiXCR clonotype assembly, TCRdb reanalyzed the public sequencing data and kept in-frame beta chains. Entries are consolidated by CDR3 protein sequence, retaining the most common genes and DNA. Here the sample has about 300,000 distinct CDR3 sequences; almost 85% occur a single time. Approximately 0.2% of the sample goes to the ten largest clones. What was sequenced was CD8+ T cells from PBMCs. These receptors came from a human donor with multiple sclerosis.

CDR3 nucleotides: TGCGCCAGCAGCCAAGATTCTAGCGGGTGGGGAAACATTCAGTACTTC. It codes for CASSQDSSGWGNIQYF. V is TRBV4-3 and J is TRBJ2-4, with 8 bases matching TRBD2. Germline CDR1 LGHNA, CDR2 YSLEER. Losses at the gene ends were 0 bases for V and 6 bases for J; bases not matched to a gene: 7. The CDR3 is 16 amino acids.

This clonotype was observed a single time. The V call is TRBV24-1, the J call TRBJ2-5, with 8 positions matching TRBD1. J lost 3 bases, V lost 3 bases, and 5 bases had no gene match. The CDR3 consists of 15 residues. The V gene's germline CDR1 is KGHDR and CDR2 SFDVKD. The CDR3 sequence: CATSDPDRAKETQYF. The DNA for the CDR3 is TGTGCCACCAGTGATCCGGACAGGGCCAAAGAGACCCAGTACTTC.

This rearrangement joins TRBV27 to TRBJ2-5; 9 bases agree with TRBD1. V trimming: 5 bases; J trimming: 5 bases; junction bases outside the gene matches: 6. Germline CDR1 reads MNHEY; CDR2 reads SMNVEV (reference sequence). This CDR3 has 14 residues. The CDR3 nucleotides read TGTGCCAGCAGTATACAGGGGGCGGGGGAGACCCAGTACTTC. This gives the protein CASSIQGAGETQYF.

This clonotype was counted a few times. The CDR3 sequence is CASSLTMNTEAFF. CDR3 coding DNA: TGTGCCAGCAGCTTGACTATGAACACTGAAGCTTTCTTT. The chain employs TRBV11-3 and TRBJ1-1; D is unclear. CDR1 SGHNT and CDR2 YENEEA come from the germline V gene. This CDR3 is 13 amino acids long. Trimming cost V 3 bases and J 0 bases, with 5 bases left between them.

V and J are TRBV9 and TRBJ2-1; 7 bases match TRBD2. This CDR3 comprises 20 residues. CDR1 and CDR2 (germline): SGDLS, YYNGEE. Unmatched junction bases numbered 18, after V lost 1 base and J lost 2 bases. The CDR3 loop reads CASSVRGGSGYTLAYNEQFF. DNA of the CDR3: TGTGCCAGCAGCGTAAGGGGCGGGAGCGGATATACACTCGCCTACAATGAGCAGTTCTTC.

The gene calls are TRBV7-8 and TRBJ2-1; D not certain. V shed 5 bases and J shed 8 bases, with 13 bases lying between them. CDR1 and CDR2 (germline): SGHVS, FQNEAQ. The CDR3 has 13 amino acids. CDR3 nucleotide sequence: TGTGCCAGCAGCCTCAGGTTCCTGTATGAGCAGTTCTTC. Amino acid sequence: CASSLRFLYEQFF.

This chain links TRBV5-4 with TRBJ2-7; 7 nucleotides align to TRBD2. Germline assignment: CDR1 SGHNT and CDR2 YYREEE (reference sequence). V lost 4 bases and J lost 0; bases outside the gene matches: 10. There are 16 residues in the CDR3. CDR3 sequence: CASSPQSGTVSYEQYF. CDR3 nucleotide sequence: TGTGCCAGCAGCCCTCAAAGCGGGACGGTCTCCTACGAGCAGTACTTC.

The rearrangement joins TRBV20-1 to TRBJ2-2; weak D call: TRBD1 (5 bases). Trimming pared 3 bases from V and 3 bases from J, leaving 8 bases between. Per the germline V gene, CDR1 is DFQATT and CDR2 is SNEGSKA (reference sequence). This CDR3 has 13 amino acids. CDR3 DNA: TGCAGTGCTAGTAAGGGGTACACCGGGGAGCTGTTTTTT. The encoded protein is CSASKGYTGELFF.

This clonotype was seen a handful of times. V gene TRBV10-3 combines with J gene TRBJ2-5; TRBD2 agrees at 11 bases. With 4 bases clipped from V and 3 bases from J, the junction kept 4 bases outside the gene matches. This CDR3 region has 15 residues. From germline, CDR1 is ENHRY and CDR2 SYGVKD. The CDR3 region is CAISGGTSGEETQYF. For the CDR3, the DNA is TGTGCCATCAGTGGGGGGACTAGCGGAGAAGAGACCCAGTACTTC.

This clonotype was found a few times. The V call is TRBV7-9, the J call TRBJ1-1, with D tentatively TRBD1 (5 bases). There are 14 residues in the CDR3. The V and J ends lost 4 bases and 1 base respectively, with 10 bases between them. Germline assignment: CDR1 SEHNR and CDR2 FQNEAQ (reference sequence). CDR3 coding DNA: TGTGCCAGCAGCTCCGACGGGGGGAACACTGAAGCTTTCTTT. Amino acids: CASSSDGGNTEAFF.

This chain links TRBV12-3 or TRBV12-4 with TRBJ1-1; D call uncertain. The CDR3 sequence is 14 residues long. Trimming removed 3 bases at V and 4 bases at J, with 12 bases between. The CDR3: CASSFSSAFTEAFF. CDR3 nucleotides: TGTGCCAGCAGTTTTTCTAGCGCCTTCACTGAAGCTTTCTTT.

The chain combines TRBV28 with TRBJ2-5; the match to TRBD2 covers 7 bases. The CDR3 has 15 amino acids. V lost 4 bases and J lost 3; bases outside the gene matches: 8. Per the germline V gene, CDR1 is MDHEN and CDR2 is SYDVKM. CDR3: CASSSLAEPEETQYF. In DNA, the CDR3 is TGTGCCAGCAGTTCCCTAGCGGAGCCGGAAGAGACCCAGTACTTC.

The chain couples TRBV4-3 to TRBJ2-5; D gene ambiguous. The CDR3 totals 12 residues. V lost 3 bases, J lost 4 bases, and 6 bases lay in between. The germline V gene encodes CDR1 LGHNA and CDR2 YSLEER. This CDR3 is CASSQNRETQYF. CDR3 DNA sequence: TGCGCCAGCAGCCAGAACAGAGAGACCCAGTACTTC.

This clonotype was recorded many times. The chain uses TRBV2 and TRBJ2-7; D may correspond to TRBD1 or TRBD2 (6 bases each). The CDR3 is 13 amino acids. The V gene's germline CDR1 is SNHLY and CDR2 FYNNEI. Trimming removed 7 bases at V and 1 base at J, with 11 bases between. The CDR3 protein is CASTEGGSYEQYF. DNA for the CDR3: TGTGCCAGCACCGAAGGGGGGTCCTACGAGCAGTACTTC.

The chain couples TRBV25-1 to TRBJ2-7; the D gene is possibly TRBD2 (6 bases). Trimming shortened V by 4 bases and J by 3 bases, and 13 bases separated the two germline ends. Germline values: CDR1 MGHDK, CDR2 SYGVNS. This CDR3 has 14 residues. The CDR3 bases are TGTGCCAGCAGTGGGGAGGATCGAGGCTACGAGCAGTACTTC. It is translated as CASSGEDRGYEQYF.

V gene TRBV28 combines with J gene TRBJ2-3; 10 nucleotides align to TRBD2. This CDR3 spans 16 amino acids. J lost 2 bases, V lost 3 bases, and 5 bases had no gene match. Germline-derived CDR1 and CDR2 are MDHEN and SYDVKM. CDR3 amino acids: CASSFTLAGVTDTQYF. For the CDR3, the DNA is TGTGCCAGCAGTTTCACCCTAGCGGGGGTCACAGATACGCAGTATTTT. Complete variable domain (other parts from reference TRBV28 and TRBJ2-3): DVKVTQSSRYLVKRTGEKVFLECVQDMDHENMFWYRQDPGLGLRLIYFSYDVKMKEKGDIPEGYSVSREKKERFSLILESASTNQTSMYLCASSFTLAGVTDTQYFGPGTRLTVL.

The chain joins TRBV29-1 to TRBJ2-7, with D uncertain. The CDR3 runs to 11 residues. In germline, CDR1 is SQVTM, CDR2 ANQGSEA. V lost 7 bases, J lost 3 bases, and 10 bases lay in between. In nucleotides, the CDR3 is TGCAGCGGCAAATGGGGCTACGAGCAGTACTTC. This encodes CSGKWGYEQYF.

The chain recombines TRBV5-6 with TRBJ2-2, with unresolved D. This CDR3 region has 15 residues. V lost 2 bases and J 4 bases, leaving 12 bases between the germline ends. Germline CDR1 is SGHDT and CDR2 is YYEEEE. The CDR3 sequence: CASSLSGPATGELFF. CDR3 DNA: TGTGCCAGCAGCTTATCCGGGCCTGCCACCGGGGAGCTGTTTTTT.

This clonotype turned up a few times. V usage is TRBV7-8 and J usage is TRBJ2-5; D is possibly TRBD2 (5 bases). The germline V gene has CDR1 SGHVS and CDR2 FQNEAQ. Between the trimmed V and J ends, which lost 5 bases and 0 bases, there was a span of 13 bases. The CDR3 loop spans 15 amino acids. CDR3 amino acids: CASSVISGYQETQYF. For the CDR3, the DNA is TGTGCCAGCAGCGTGATCAGCGGTTACCAAGAGACCCAGTACTTC.